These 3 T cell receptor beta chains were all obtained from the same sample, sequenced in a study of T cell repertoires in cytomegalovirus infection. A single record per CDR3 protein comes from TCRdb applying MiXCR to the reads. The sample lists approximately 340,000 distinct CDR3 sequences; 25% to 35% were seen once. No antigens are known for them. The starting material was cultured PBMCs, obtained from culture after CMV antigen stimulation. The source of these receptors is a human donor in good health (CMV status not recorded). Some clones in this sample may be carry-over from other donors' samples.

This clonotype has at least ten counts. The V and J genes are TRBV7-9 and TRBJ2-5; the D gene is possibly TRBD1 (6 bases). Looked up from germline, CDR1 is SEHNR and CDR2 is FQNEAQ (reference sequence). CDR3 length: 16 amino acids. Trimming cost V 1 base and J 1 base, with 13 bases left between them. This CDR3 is CASSLEAAGAQETQYF. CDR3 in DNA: TGTGCCAGCAGCTTAGAGGCGGCAGGGGCCCAAGAGACCCAGTACTTC.

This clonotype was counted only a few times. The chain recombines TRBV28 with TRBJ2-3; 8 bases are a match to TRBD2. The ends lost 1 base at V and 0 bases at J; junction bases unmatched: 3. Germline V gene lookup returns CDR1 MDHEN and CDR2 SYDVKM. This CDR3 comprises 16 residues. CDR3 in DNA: TGTGCCAGCAGTTTATTTGGGACTAGAAGCACAGATACGCAGTATTTT. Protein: CASSLFGTRSTDTQYF.

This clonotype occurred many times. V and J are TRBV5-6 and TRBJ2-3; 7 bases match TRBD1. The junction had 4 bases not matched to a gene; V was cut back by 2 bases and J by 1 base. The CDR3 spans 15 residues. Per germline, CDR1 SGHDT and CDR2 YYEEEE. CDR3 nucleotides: TGTGCCAGCAGCTTCGACAGGGTAGGCACAGATACGCAGTATTTT. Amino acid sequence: CASSFDRVGTDTQYF.